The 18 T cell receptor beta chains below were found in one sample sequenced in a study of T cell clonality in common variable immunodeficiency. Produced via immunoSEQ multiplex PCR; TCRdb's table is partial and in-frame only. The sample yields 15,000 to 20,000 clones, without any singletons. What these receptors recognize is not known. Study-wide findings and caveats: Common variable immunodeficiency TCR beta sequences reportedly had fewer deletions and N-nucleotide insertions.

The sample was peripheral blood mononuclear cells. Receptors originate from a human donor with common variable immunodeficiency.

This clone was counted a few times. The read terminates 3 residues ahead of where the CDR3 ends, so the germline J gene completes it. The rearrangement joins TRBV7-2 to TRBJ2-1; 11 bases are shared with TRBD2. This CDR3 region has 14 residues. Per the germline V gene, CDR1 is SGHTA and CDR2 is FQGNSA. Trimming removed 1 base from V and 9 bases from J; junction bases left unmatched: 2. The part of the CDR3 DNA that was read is TGTGCCAGCAGCTTAGATAGCGGGAGGGGTGAG. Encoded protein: CASSLDSGRGE. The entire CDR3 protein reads CASSLDSGRGEQFF.

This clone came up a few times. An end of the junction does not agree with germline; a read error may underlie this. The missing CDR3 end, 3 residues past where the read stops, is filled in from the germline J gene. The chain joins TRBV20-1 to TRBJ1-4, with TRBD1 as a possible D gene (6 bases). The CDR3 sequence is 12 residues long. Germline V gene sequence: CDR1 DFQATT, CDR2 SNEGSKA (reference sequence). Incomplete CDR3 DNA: TGCAGTGCTCGAGACAGGAATGAAAAA. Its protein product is CSARDRNEK. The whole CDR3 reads CSARDRNEKLFF.

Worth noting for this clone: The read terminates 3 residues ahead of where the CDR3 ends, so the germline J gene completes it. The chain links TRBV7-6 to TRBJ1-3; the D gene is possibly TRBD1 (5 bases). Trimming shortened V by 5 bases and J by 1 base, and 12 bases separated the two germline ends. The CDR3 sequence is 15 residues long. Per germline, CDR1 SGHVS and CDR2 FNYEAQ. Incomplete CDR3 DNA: TGTGCCAGCAGCCCTCCTAGGGGTTCTGGAAACACC. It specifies CASSPPRGSGNT. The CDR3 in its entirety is CASSPPRGSGNTIYF.

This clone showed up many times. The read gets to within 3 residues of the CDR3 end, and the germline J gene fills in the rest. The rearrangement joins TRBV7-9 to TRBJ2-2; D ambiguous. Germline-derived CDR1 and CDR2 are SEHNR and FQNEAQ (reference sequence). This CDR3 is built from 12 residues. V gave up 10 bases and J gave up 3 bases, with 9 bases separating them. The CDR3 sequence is CATSFDTGELFF. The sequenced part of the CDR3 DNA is TGTGCCACCTCCTTTGACACCGGGGAG.

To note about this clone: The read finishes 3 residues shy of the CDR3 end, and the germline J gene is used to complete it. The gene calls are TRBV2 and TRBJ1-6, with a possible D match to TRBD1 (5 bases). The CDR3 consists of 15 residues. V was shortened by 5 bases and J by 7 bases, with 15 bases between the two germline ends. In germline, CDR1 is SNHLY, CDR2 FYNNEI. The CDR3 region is CASSLTGTQNSPLHF. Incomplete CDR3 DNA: TGTGCCAGCAGTCTTACCGGGACTCAAAATTCACCC.

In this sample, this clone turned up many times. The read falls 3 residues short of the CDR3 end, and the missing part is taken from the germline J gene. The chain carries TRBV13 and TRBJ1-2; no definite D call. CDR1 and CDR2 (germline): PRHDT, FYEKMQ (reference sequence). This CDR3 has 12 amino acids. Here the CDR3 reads CASSLGARGYTF. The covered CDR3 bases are TGTGCCAGCAGCTTAGGGGCTAGAGGC.

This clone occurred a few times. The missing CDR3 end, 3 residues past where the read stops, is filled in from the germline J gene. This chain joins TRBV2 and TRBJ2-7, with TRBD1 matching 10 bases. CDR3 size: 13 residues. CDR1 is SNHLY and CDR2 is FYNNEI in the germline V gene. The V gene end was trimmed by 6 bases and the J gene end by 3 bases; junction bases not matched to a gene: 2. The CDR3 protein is CASRWTGGYEQYF. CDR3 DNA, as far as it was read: TGTGCCAGCAGGTGGACAGGGGGCTACGAG. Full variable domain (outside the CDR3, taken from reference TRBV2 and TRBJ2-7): EPEVTQTPSHQVTQMGQEVILRCVPISNHLYFYWYRQILGQKVEFLVSFYNNEISEKSEIFDDQFSVERPDGSNFTLKIRSTKLEDSAMYFCASRWTGGYEQYFGPGTRLTVT.

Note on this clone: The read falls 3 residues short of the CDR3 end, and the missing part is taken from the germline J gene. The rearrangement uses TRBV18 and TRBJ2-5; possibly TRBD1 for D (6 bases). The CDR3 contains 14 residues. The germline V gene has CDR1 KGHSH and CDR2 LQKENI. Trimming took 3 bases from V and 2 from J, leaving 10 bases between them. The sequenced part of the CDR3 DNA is TGTGCCAGCTCACCCACAGGGAATCAAGAGACC. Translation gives CASSPTGNQET. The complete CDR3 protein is CASSPTGNQETQYF.

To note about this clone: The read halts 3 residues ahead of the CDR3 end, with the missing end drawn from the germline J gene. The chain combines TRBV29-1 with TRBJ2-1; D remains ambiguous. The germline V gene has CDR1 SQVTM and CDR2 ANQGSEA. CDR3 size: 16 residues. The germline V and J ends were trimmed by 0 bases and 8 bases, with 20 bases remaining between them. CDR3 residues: CSVEDRGWLLRDEQFF. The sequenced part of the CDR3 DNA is TGCAGCGTTGAAGATCGTGGATGGCTTCTTAGGGATGAG.

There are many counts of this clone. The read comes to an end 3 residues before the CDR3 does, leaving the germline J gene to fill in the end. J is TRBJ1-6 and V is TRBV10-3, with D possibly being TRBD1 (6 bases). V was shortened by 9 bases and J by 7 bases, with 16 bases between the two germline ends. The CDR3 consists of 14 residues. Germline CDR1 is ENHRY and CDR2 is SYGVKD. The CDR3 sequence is CAIGRETGNSPLHF. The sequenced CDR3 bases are TGTGCCATAGGCCGCGAGACAGGAAATTCACCC.

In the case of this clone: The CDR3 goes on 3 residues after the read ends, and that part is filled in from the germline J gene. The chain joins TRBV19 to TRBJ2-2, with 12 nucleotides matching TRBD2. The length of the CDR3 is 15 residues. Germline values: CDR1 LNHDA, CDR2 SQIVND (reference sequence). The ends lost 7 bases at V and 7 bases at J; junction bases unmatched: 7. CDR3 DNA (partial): TGTGCCAGTAACCGACTAGCGGGAGCGGACGGGGAG. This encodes CASNRLAGADGE. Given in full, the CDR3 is CASNRLAGADGELFF. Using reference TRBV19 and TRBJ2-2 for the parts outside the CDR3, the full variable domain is DGGITQSPKYLFRKEGQNVTLSCEQNLNHDAMYWYRQDPGQGLRLIYYSQIVNDFQKGDIAEGYSVSREKKESFPLTVTSAQKNPTAFYLCASNRLAGADGELFFGEGSRLTVL.

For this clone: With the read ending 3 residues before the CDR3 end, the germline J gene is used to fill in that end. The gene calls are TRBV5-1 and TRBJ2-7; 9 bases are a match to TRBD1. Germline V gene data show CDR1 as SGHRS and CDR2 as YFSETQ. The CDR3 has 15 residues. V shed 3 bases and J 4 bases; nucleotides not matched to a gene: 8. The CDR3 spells CASSSGTGLGYEQYF. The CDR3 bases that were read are TGCGCCAGCAGCTCGGGGACAGGGCTAGGGTACGAG.

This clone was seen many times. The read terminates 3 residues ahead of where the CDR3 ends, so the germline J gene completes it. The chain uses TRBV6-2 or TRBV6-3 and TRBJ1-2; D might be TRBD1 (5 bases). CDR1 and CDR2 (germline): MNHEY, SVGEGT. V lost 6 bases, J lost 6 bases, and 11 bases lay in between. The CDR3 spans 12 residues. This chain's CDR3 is CASRNQGNGYTF. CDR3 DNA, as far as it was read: TGTGCCAGCAGGAATCAGGGAAATGGC.

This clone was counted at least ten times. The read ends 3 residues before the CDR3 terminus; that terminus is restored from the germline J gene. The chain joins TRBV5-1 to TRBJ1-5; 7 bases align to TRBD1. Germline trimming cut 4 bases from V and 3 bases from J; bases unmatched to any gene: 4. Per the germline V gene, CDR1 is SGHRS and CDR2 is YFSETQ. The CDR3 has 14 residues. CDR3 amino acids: CASSPGQVNQPQHF. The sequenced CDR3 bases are TGCGCCAGCAGCCCCGGACAGGTCAATCAGCCC.

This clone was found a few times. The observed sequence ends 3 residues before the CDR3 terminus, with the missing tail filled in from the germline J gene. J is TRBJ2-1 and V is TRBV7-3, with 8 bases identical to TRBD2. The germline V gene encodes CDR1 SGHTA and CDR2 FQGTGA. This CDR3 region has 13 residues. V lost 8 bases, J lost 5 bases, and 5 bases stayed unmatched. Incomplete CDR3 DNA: TGTGCCAGCGGGTCTAGCGGGCACAATGAG. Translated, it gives CASGSSGHNE. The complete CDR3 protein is CASGSSGHNEQFF.

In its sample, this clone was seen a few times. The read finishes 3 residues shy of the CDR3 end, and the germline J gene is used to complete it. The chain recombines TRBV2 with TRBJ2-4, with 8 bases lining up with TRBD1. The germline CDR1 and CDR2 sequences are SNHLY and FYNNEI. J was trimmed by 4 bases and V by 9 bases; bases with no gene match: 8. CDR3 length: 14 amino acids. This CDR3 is CARQGGTGKNIQYF. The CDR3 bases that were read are TGTGCCAGGCAAGGGGGGACAGGAAAAAACATT.

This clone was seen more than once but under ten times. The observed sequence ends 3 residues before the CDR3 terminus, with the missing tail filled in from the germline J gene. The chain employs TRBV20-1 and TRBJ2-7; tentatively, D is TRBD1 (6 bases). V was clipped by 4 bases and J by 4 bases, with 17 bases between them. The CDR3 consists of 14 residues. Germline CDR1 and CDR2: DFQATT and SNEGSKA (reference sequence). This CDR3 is CSAKQGGSGYEQYF. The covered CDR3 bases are TGCAGTGCTAAACAGGGCGGGTCGGGTTACGAG.

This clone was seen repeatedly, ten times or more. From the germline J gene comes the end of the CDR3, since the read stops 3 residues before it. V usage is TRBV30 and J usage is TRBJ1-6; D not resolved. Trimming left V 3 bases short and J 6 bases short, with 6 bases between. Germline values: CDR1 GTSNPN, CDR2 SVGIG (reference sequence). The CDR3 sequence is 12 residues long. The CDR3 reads CAWSQINSPLHF. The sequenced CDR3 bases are TGTGCCTGGAGCCAGATTAATTCACCC.